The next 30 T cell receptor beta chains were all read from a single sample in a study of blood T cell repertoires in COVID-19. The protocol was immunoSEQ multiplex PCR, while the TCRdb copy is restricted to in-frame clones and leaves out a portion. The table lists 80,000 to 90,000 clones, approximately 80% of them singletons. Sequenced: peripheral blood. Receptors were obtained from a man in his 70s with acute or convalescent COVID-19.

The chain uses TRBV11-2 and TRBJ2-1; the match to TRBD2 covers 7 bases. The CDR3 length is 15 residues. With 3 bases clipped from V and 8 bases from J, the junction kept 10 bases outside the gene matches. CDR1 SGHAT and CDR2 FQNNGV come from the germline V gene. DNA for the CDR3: TGTGCCAGCAGCTTTACTAGCGCCTTTACAGATGAGCAGTTCTTC. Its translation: CASSFTSAFTDEQFF.

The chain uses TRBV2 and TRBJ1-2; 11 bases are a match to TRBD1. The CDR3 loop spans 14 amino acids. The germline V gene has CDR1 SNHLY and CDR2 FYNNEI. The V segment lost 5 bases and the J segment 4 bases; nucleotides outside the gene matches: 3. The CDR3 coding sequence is TGTGCCAGCAGTTCCGGACAGGGGGCCTATGGCTACACCTTC. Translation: CASSSGQGAYGYTF.

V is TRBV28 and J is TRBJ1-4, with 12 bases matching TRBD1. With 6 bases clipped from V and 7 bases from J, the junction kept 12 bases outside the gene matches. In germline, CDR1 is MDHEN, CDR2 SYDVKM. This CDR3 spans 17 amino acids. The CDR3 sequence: CASRSSGTGGVSEKLFF. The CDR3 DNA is TGTGCCAGCAGATCATCCGGGACAGGGGGCGTTAGTGAAAAACTGTTTTTT.

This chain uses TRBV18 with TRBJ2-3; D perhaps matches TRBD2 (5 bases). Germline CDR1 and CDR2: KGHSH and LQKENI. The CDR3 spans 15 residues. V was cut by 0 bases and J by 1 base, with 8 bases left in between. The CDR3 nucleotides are TGTGCCAGCTCACCACCCAGCGGTGGCACAGATACGCAGTATTTT. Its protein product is CASSPPSGGTDTQYF. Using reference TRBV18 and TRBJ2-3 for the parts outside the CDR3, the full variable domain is NAGVMQNPRHLVRRRGQEARLRCSPMKGHSHVYWYRQLPEEGLKFMVYLQKENIIDESGMPKERFSAEFPKEGPSILRIQQVVRGDSAAYFCASSPPSGGTDTQYFGPGTRLTVL.

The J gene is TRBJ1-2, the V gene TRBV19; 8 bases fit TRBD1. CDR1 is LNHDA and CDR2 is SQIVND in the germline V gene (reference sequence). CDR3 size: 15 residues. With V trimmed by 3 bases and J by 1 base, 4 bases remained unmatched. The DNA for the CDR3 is TGTGCCAGTAGTATGGGCAGGGGGCATAACTATGGCTACACCTTC. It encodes CASSMGRGHNYGYTF.

Here the CDR3 reads CSGGAAQYF. In DNA form, the CDR3 reads TGCAGTGGGGGAGCGGCGCAGTATTTT. The chain uses TRBV20-1 and TRBJ2-3, with D possibly being TRBD2 (5 bases). This CDR3 region has 9 residues. Trimming took 7 bases from V and 10 from J, leaving 9 bases between them. The germline V gene has CDR1 DFQATT and CDR2 SNEGSKA (reference sequence).

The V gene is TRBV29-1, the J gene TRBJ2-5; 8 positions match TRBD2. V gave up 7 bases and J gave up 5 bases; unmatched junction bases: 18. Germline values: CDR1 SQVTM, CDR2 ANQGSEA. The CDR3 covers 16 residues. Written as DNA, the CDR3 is TGCAGCGCCGTCGCCCCGGGACTAGAGGGTCGTGAGACCCAGTACTTC. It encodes CSAVAPGLEGRETQYF.

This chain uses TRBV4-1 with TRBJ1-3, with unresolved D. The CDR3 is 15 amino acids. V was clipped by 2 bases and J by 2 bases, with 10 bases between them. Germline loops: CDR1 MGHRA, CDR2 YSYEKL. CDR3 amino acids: CASSQQVLPGNTIYF. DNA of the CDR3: TGCGCCAGCAGCCAACAGGTGTTACCTGGAAACACCATATATTTT.

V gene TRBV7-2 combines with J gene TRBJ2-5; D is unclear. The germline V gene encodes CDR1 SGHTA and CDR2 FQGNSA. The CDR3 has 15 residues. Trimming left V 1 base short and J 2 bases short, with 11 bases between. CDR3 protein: CASSLGGTSQETQYF. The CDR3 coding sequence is TGTGCCAGCAGCTTAGGCGGCACAAGTCAAGAGACCCAGTACTTC.

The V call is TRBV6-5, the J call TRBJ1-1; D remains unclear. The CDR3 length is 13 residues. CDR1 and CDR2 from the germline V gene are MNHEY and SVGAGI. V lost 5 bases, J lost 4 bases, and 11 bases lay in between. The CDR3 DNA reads TGTGCCAGCAGTATCCCGGGAACCACTGAAGCTTTCTTT. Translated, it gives CASSIPGTTEAFF.

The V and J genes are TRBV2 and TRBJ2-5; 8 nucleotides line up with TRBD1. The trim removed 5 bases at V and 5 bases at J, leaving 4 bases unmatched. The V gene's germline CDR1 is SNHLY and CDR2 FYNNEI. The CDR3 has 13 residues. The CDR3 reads CASSWTGRETQYF. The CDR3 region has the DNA TGTGCCAGCAGTTGGACAGGGAGGGAGACCCAGTACTTC.

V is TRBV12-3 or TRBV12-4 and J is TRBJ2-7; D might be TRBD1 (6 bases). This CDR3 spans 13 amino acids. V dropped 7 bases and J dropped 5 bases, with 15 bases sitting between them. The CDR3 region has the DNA TGTGCCAGCACCGGGACATCTCCTAACGAGCAGTACTTC. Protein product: CASTGTSPNEQYF.

CDR3 amino acids: CASSTDPSSYNEQFF. The CDR3 DNA sequence: TGTGCCAGTTCCACCGATCCTAGCTCCTACAATGAGCAGTTCTTC. The chain uses TRBV6-5 and TRBJ2-1, with D unresolved. The CDR3 runs to 15 residues. Trimming left V 9 bases short and J 0 bases short, with 15 bases between. Germline V lookup: CDR1 MNHEY, CDR2 SVGAGI.

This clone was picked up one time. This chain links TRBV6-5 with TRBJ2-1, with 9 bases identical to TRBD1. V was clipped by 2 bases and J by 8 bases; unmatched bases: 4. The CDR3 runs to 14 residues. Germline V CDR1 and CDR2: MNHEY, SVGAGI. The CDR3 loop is CASSYGTGYDEQFF. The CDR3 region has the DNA TGTGCCAGCAGTTACGGGACAGGGTACGATGAGCAGTTCTTC.

The CDR3 coding sequence is TGCAGCGTTGAAGGTAGCGTAGAGACCCAGTACTTC. Translation gives CSVEGSVETQYF. The V gene is TRBV29-1, the J gene TRBJ2-5; possibly TRBD2 for D (5 bases). CDR3 length: 12 residues. Trimming removed 1 base from V and 4 bases from J, with 7 bases in between. CDR1 and CDR2 (germline): SQVTM, ANQGSEA.

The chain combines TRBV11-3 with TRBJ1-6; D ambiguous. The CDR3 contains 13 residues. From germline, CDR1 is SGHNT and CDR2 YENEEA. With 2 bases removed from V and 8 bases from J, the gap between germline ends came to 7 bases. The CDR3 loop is CASSLFGDSPLHF. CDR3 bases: TGTGCCAGCAGCTTATTCGGGGATTCACCCCTCCACTTT.

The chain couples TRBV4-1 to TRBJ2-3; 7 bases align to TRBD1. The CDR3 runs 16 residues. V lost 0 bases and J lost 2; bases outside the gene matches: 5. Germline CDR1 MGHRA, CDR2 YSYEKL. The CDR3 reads CASSQETGWNTDTQYF. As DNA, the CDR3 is TGCGCCAGCAGCCAAGAGACAGGGTGGAACACAGATACGCAGTATTTT.

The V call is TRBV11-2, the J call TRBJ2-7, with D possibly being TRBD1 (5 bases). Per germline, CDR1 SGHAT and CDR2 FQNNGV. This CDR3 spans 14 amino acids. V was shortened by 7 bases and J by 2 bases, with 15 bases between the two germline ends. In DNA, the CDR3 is TGTGCCAGCAAAGAGTCAGGGATCACCTACGAGCAGTACTTC. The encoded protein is CASKESGITYEQYF.

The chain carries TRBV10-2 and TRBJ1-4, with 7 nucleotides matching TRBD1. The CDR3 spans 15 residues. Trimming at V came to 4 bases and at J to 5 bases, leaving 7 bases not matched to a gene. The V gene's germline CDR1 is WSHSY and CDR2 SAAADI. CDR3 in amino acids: CASSAPGQKNEKLFF. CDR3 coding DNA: TGCGCCAGCAGTGCCCCGGGACAGAAGAATGAAAAACTGTTTTTT.

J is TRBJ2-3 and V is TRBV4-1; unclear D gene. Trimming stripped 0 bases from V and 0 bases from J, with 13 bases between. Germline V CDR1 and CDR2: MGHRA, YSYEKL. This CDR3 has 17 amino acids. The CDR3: CASSQDFSWSSTDTQYF. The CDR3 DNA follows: TGCGCCAGCAGCCAAGATTTTAGTTGGTCGAGCACAGATACGCAGTATTTT.

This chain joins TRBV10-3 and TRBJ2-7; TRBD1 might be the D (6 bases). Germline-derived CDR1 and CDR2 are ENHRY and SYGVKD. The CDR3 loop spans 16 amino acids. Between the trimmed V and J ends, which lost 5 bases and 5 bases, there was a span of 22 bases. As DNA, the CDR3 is TGTGCCATCAGTCGAAAGTCGGGACAAGGGGCCAACGAGCAGTACGTC. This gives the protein CAISRKSGQGANEQYV.

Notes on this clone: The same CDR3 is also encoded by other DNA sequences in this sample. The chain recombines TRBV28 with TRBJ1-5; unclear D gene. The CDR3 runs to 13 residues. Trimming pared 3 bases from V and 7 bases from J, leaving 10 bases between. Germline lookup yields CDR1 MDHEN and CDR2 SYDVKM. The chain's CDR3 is CASSFQVEQPQHF. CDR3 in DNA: TGTGCCAGCAGTTTTCAGGTCGAGCAGCCCCAGCATTTT.

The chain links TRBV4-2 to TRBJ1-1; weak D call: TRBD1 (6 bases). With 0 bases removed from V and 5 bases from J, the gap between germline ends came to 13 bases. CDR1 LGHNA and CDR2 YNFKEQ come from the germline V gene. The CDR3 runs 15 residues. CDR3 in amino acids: CASSQDRGAGTEAFF. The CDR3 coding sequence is TGTGCCAGCAGCCAAGATCGGGGGGCGGGAACTGAAGCTTTCTTT.

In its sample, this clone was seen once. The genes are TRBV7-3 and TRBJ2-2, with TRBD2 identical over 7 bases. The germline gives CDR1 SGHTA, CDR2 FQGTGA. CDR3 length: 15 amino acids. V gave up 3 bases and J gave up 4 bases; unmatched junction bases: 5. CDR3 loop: CASSFSGRFTGELFF. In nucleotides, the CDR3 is TGTGCCAGCAGCTTTAGCGGGCGATTCACCGGGGAGCTGTTTTTT.

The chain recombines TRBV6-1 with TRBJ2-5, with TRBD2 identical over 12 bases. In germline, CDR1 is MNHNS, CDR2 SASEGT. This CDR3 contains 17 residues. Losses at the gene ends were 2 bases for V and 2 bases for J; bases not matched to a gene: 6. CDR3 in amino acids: CASSELAGGVLQETQYF. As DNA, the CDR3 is TGTGCCAGCAGTGAACTAGCGGGGGGGGTACTGCAAGAGACCCAGTACTTC.

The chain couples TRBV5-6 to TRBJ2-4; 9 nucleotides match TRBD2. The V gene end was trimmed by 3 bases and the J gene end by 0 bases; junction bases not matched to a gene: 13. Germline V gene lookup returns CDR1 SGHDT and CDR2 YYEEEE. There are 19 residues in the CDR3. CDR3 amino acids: CASSSLGRGGRKAKNIQYF. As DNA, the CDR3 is TGTGCCAGCAGCTCCCTGGGGCGGGGGGGCCGGAAAGCCAAAAACATTCAGTACTTC.

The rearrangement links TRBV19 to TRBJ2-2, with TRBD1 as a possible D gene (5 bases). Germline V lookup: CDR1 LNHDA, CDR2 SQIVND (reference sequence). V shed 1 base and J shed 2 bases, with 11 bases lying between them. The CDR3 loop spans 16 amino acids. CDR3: CASSIGTQGNTGELFF. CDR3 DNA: TGTGCCAGTAGTATAGGTACTCAGGGAAACACCGGGGAGCTGTTTTTT.

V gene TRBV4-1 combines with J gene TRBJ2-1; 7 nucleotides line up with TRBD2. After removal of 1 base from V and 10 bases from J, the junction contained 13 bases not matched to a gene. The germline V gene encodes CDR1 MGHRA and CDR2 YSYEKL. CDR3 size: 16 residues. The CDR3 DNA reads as TGCGCCAGCAGCCAAGTAGCGGGCCGGGGCATGGGGGAGCAGTTCTTC. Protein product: CASSQVAGRGMGEQFF.

The CDR3 coding sequence is TGTGCCAGCAGCTTGGGTCAGGTGGGACTACGGTACTATGGCTACACCTTC. Translated, it gives CASSLGQVGLRYYGYTF. The chain combines TRBV5-4 with TRBJ1-2; the D gene is possibly TRBD1 (5 bases). The length of the CDR3 is 17 residues. V gave up 0 bases and J gave up 3 bases, with 18 bases separating them. Germline CDR1 reads SGHNT; CDR2 reads YYREEE (reference sequence).

The DNA for the CDR3 is TGCAGCGTTGAAGATGCTAGCCCAAGCACAGATACGCAGTATTTT. The encoded protein is CSVEDASPSTDTQYF. V usage is TRBV29-1 and J usage is TRBJ2-3, with a weak D call TRBD2 (5 bases). V was cut by 0 bases and J by 0 bases, with 10 bases left in between. The germline gives CDR1 SQVTM, CDR2 ANQGSEA. This CDR3 contains 15 residues.